This T cell receptor (beta chain) stems from a study of early stage breast cancer tumors. Study-level findings and limits: Blood repertoires resembled normal breast more than tumor.

TCRdb's copy holds only in-frame clones and misses some; the assay was immunoSEQ multiplex PCR. The sample has some 32,000 clones; 70% to 75% are singletons. V lost 0 bases to trimming and J lost 2 bases; unmatched junction nucleotides: 8. The CDR3 consists of 16 residues. Germline V gene lookup returns CDR1 SGDLS and CDR2 YYNGEE. Turning to this clone: The antigen is undetermined.

This rearrangement joins TRBV9 to TRBJ2-7, with 7 nucleotides matching TRBD1. The sequence derives from a person aged 25 to 40 with breast cancer. The sample taken for sequencing was breast tumor tissue. CDR3 coding DNA: TGTGCCAGCAGCGTAGCCCCCGGGACAGTTACCTACGAGCAGTACTTC. Translated, it gives CASSVAPGTVTYEQYF.